This is a list of T cell receptor beta chains from one sample in a study of Graves' ophthalmopathy and Graves' hyperthyroidism. Using its own MiXCR run on the multiplex PCR reads, TCRdb lists one record per CDR3 protein. The sample includes 680,000 or so distinct CDR3 sequences, about 20% seen only once; the top ten take approximately 7.7%. Specimen: peripheral blood. Source of these receptors: a woman under 30 with stable Graves' hyperthyroidism. Some clones in this sample may be carry-over from other donors' samples. Both conserved end residues are part of each CDR3. A D gene is named only where the DNA matches it firmly. Clone size, where shown, is once, few, many, or a class for clones that have expanded.

many	TRBV2	TRBJ1-5	NA	TGTGCCAGCAGTGAACAGCCGCCAATCTCCTATCAGCCCCAGCATTTT	CASSEQPPISYQPQHF
many	TRBV12-3/TRBV12-4	TRBJ1-5	NA	TGTGCCAGCAGTTTCTTGGGAGTGAATCAGCCCCAGCATTTT	CASSFLGVNQPQHF
NA	TRBV6-2/TRBV6-3	TRBJ2-5	NA	TGTGCCAGCAGCTCTGAGGCGGGACTCCCGCAAGAGACCCAGTACTTC	CASSSEAGLPQETQYF
many	TRBV12-5	TRBJ1-5	NA	TGTGCTAGTGGTATGGGTGGGAGCCAGCCCCAGCATTTT	CASGMGGSQPQHF
NA	TRBV20-1	TRBJ2-2	NA	TGCAGTGTTAGTGGGGACACCGGGGAGCTGTTTTTT	CSVSGDTGELFF
NA	TRBV19	TRBJ1-3	NA	TGTGCCAGTAGGCCGGACGGAAACACCATATATTTT	CASRPDGNTIYF
many	TRBV20-1	TRBJ2-5	TRBD2	TGCAGTGCTAGACTAGCGGGGGTTGGGGAGACCCAGTACTTC	CSARLAGVGETQYF
many	TRBV6-2/TRBV6-3	TRBJ1-2	TRBD1	TGTGCCAGCAGTTACGAGGAGACAGGGATCTATGGCTACACCTTC	CASSYEETGIYGYTF
many	TRBV4-2	TRBJ1-1	NA	TGTGCCAGCAGCCAAGCCACAACTATGAACACTGAAGCTTTCTTT	CASSQATTMNTEAFF
NA	TRBV10-3	TRBJ2-5	NA	TGTGCCATCAGGGCCGGGACATCCGGCGGGACCCAGTACTTC	CAIRAGTSGGTQYF
NA	TRBV20-1	TRBJ1-6	NA	TGCAGTGCTAGAGACCCCCAAAGTCGTTCACCCCTCCACTTT	CSARDPQSRSPLHF
many	TRBV6-5	TRBJ1-1	NA	TGTGCCAGCAAGTACCACAGGGAAGTGGTGAACACTGAAGCTTTCTTT	CASKYHREVVNTEAFF
NA	TRBV2	TRBJ2-7	TRBD1	TGTGCCGGAGCGGACAGGGGACCCTACGAGCAGTACTTC	CAGADRGPYEQYF
NA	TRBV6-1	TRBJ2-5	NA	TGTGCCAGCAGTGAAGGGGGCAGGCCGCAAGAGACCCAGTACTTC	CASSEGGRPQETQYF
many	TRBV30	TRBJ1-1	NA	TGTGCCTGGAGCGTCCTCCTGGTCACTGAAGCTTTCTTT	CAWSVLLVTEAFF
once	TRBV29-1	TRBJ1-2	NA	TGCAGCGTTGAATCGGTCCTTTTATATGGCTACACCTTC	CSVESVLLYGYTF
NA	TRBV19	TRBJ2-2	TRBD1	TGTGCCAGTAGTCACGAAGACAGGGGGAACACCGGGGAGCTGTTTTTT	CASSHEDRGNTGELFF
many	TRBV28	TRBJ1-1	NA	TGTGCCAGCAGTGCAACCCCATGGACAGTTACGAACACTGAAGCTTTCTTT	CASSATPWTVTNTEAFF
many	TRBV6-5	TRBJ2-7	TRBD1	TGTGCCAGCAGTTTTCCGGGACAGACCTACGAGCAGTACTTC	CASSFPGQTYEQYF
NA	TRBV6-1	TRBJ1-1	NA	TGTGCCAGCAAGCCGGACACTGAAGCTTTCTTT	CASKPDTEAFF
NA	TRBV5-1	TRBJ2-7	TRBD2	TGCGCCAGCAGCCCGGGACTAGCGGAGTCCTACGAGCAGTACTTC	CASSPGLAESYEQYF
NA	TRBV6-5	TRBJ2-2	NA	TGTGCCAGCAGTTTGGGGCGGATAATAGAGACCGGGGAGCTGTTTTTT	CASSLGRIIETGELFF
NA	TRBV28	TRBJ1-5	NA	TGTGCCAGCAAACCCGGTCCCCGGACTCTGGCCCAGCATTTT	CASKPGPRTLAQHF
NA	TRBV5-1	TRBJ2-7	NA	TGCGCCAGCAGCCTTCGGGGGATCAACGAGCAGTACTTC	CASSLRGINEQYF
many	TRBV6-1	TRBJ2-2	NA	TGTGCCAGTGGGACCGGTAGATCTACCGGGGAGCTGTTTTTT	CASGTGRSTGELFF
few	TRBV28	TRBJ2-5	NA	TGTGCCAGCAGTAGAGGACAGACTGGGCAAGAGACCCAGTACTTC	CASSRGQTGQETQYF
many	TRBV28	TRBJ2-7	NA	TGTGCCAGCAGTTCCCGTGACGGCAACTCCTACGAGCAGTACTTC	CASSSRDGNSYEQYF
NA	TRBV4-3	TRBJ2-5	NA	TGCGCCAGCAGCCAAGATGTGGGAGAGACCCAGTACTTC	CASSQDVGETQYF
many	TRBV6-5	TRBJ1-1	NA	TGTGCCAGCAGTTCCTTCGGTGCGGTCACTGAAGCTTTCTTT	CASSSFGAVTEAFF
few	TRBV12-3/TRBV12-4	TRBJ1-6	NA	TGTGCCAGCAGTTTAGGATGGCTGGACGATAATTCACCCCTCCACTTT	CASSLGWLDDNSPLHF
many	TRBV19	TRBJ1-1	NA	TGTGCCAGTAATGGAGAGGGGTTCACTGAAGCTTTCTTT	CASNGEGFTEAFF
NA	TRBV29-1	TRBJ2-7	NA	TGCAGCGGCAGCCTCACTTCCTACGAGCAGTACTTC	CSGSLTSYEQYF
NA	TRBV6-2/TRBV6-3	TRBJ2-7	NA	TGTGCCAGCAGCCAGAGACAGCTAGAATACGAGCAGTACTTC	CASSQRQLEYEQYF
many	TRBV29-1	TRBJ1-1	NA	TGCAGCGTTGACCCCGGAGCCCCTGAAGCTTTCTTT	CSVDPGAPEAFF